This T cell receptor (beta chain) was sequenced for a study of blood T cell repertoires in COVID-19. Study as a whole: There were acute and convalescent COVID-19 samples, and they came from the United States, Italy and Spain. T cells, B-cell-depleted T cells, or PBMCs provided the cDNA or gDNA that served as material.

Study processing details: Scientists estimated how many nucleated cells there were by amplifying reference gene primers. TCRdb keeps only in-frame clones here, not all; method: immunoSEQ multiplex PCR. V, J and clone size are those of that table, while D and trimming were read from the DNA. The sample contains some 270,000 clones, approximately 86% of which appear only once. V lost 2 bases to trimming and J lost 4 bases, with 12 bases between them. CDR1 and CDR2 (germline): SGHTA, FQGTGA. This CDR3 region has 15 residues. V and J are TRBV7-3 and TRBJ2-1; a weak D match, TRBD1 (6 bases). Sequencing used peripheral blood. The source is a woman aged 60 to 75 who had recovered from COVID-19. The CDR3 sequence is CASSLVGAEYNEQFF. CDR3 in DNA: TGTGCCAGCAGCTTAGTGGGGGCCGAATACAATGAGCAGTTCTTC.